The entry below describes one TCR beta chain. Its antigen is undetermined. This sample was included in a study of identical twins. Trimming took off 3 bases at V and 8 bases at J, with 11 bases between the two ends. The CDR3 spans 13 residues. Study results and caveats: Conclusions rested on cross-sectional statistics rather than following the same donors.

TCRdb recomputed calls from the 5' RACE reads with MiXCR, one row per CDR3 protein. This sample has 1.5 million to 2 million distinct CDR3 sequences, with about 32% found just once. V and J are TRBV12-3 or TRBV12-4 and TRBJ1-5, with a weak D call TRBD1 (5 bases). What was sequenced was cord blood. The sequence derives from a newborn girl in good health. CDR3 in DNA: TGTGCCAGCAGTTTGGAGGGGCGGAAGCCCCAGCATTTT. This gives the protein CASSLEGRKPQHF.